This TCR beta chain was captured in a study of blood T cell repertoires in COVID-19. Source study methods: Reference gene primer amplification in the assay estimated nucleated cell counts. Assay used: immunoSEQ multiplex PCR; TCRdb lists only in-frame clones, some missing. The V and J calls and the clone size are those of that table, but D and trimming were determined from the DNA. The table lists 180,000 or so clones, approximately 85% of them singletons. This CDR3 is built from 16 residues. Trimming left V 3 bases short and J 2 bases short, with 14 bases between. The germline V gene encodes CDR1 LNHDA and CDR2 SQIVND (reference sequence).

The sequence was collected from a woman aged 55-69 years with acute or convalescent COVID-19. The specimen was peripheral blood. The chain combines TRBV19 with TRBJ1-5, with no clear D. Written as DNA, the CDR3 is TGTGCCAGTAGTATGTGGGCAGTTTCGGGCAATCAGCCCCAGCATTTT. Its protein is CASSMWAVSGNQPQHF.